Below, 13 T cell receptor beta chains from the same sample are listed, as sequenced in a study of control samples from healthy donors and cancer patients. Method: immunoSEQ multiplex PCR; TCRdb's copy keeps in-frame clones and lacks some. The repertoire holds roughly 86,000 clones, with 90% as singletons. The sequenced material came from blood. These receptors all come from a woman between 18 and 29 years old in good health.

V usage is TRBV29-1 and J usage is TRBJ1-1, with no clear D. Trimming took off 0 bases at V and 1 base at J, with 9 bases between the two ends. The CDR3 covers 14 residues. Germline V gene lookup returns CDR1 SQVTM and CDR2 ANQGSEA. The CDR3 spells CSVEDPSPNTEAFF. CDR3 nucleotides: TGCAGCGTTGAAGATCCATCCCCGAACACTGAAGCTTTCTTT.

This rearrangement joins TRBV10-3 to TRBJ2-3; no reliable D call. The length of the CDR3 is 14 residues. The germline V gene has CDR1 ENHRY and CDR2 SYGVKD. V was cut by 3 bases and J by 5 bases, with 12 bases left in between. The CDR3 sequence is CAISDPLWEDTQYF. CDR3 DNA sequence: TGTGCCATCAGTGACCCGTTATGGGAAGATACGCAGTATTTT.

In nucleotides, the CDR3 is TGTGCCAGCAGCTTCGGAAGACTAGCGGGGGGGTACGAGCAGTACTTC. This sequence encodes CASSFGRLAGGYEQYF. The chain has TRBV11-2 and TRBJ2-7; the match to TRBD2 covers 14 bases. The CDR3 contains 16 residues. Germline V gene data show CDR1 as SGHAT and CDR2 as FQNNGV. V lost 3 bases to trimming and J lost 4 bases; unmatched junction nucleotides: 5.

This chain joins TRBV10-1 and TRBJ1-1; D is perhaps TRBD1 (5 bases). Germline CDR1 WNHNN, CDR2 SYGVQD (reference sequence). This CDR3 spans 14 amino acids. Trimming left V 2 bases short and J 5 bases short, with 12 bases between. The CDR3 here is CASSENPGGTEAFF. CDR3 in DNA: TGCGCCAGCAGTGAGAACCCTGGGGGAACTGAAGCTTTCTTT.

The gene calls are TRBV23-1 and TRBJ1-4, with TRBD1 identical over 7 bases. TRBV23-1 is noted as an ORF with a role that remains uncertain. The CDR3 totals 17 residues. Losses at the gene ends were 2 bases for V and 5 bases for J; bases not matched to a gene: 11. The CDR3 nucleotides are TGCGCCAGCAGTCAACTCGAAGCCCGGGACAGCAATGAAAAACTGTTTTTT. Amino acids: CASSQLEARDSNEKLFF.

The chain carries TRBV5-1 and TRBJ1-2; the D gene is possibly TRBD1 (5 bases). V was shortened by 1 base and J by 5 bases, with 12 bases between the two germline ends. The CDR3 length is 14 residues. From germline, CDR1 is SGHRS and CDR2 YFSETQ. The CDR3 reads CASSLRGEEYGYTF. CDR3 nucleotide sequence: TGCGCCAGCAGCTTGCGGGGGGAGGAGTATGGCTACACCTTC.

The V and J genes are TRBV4-1 and TRBJ1-2, with D tentatively TRBD1 (5 bases). With 1 base removed from V and 3 bases from J, the gap between germline ends came to 15 bases. The CDR3 length is 16 residues. The V gene's germline CDR1 is MGHRA and CDR2 YSYEKL. The chain's CDR3 is CASSQVDGGGDYGYTF. CDR3 nucleotides: TGCGCCAGCAGCCAAGTGGACGGCGGGGGAGACTATGGCTACACCTTC.

This chain uses TRBV5-6 with TRBJ2-2, with 7 bases aligning to TRBD2. Germline trimming cut 0 bases from V and 5 bases from J; bases unmatched to any gene: 4. The CDR3 has 15 residues. The germline V gene has CDR1 SGHDT and CDR2 YYEEEE. CDR3 sequence: CASSLGLAATGELFF. The CDR3 coding sequence is TGTGCCAGCAGCTTGGGACTAGCAGCGACCGGGGAGCTGTTTTTT.

The chain employs TRBV6-5 and TRBJ1-5; D not certain. The CDR3 spans 14 residues. Germline loops: CDR1 MNHEY, CDR2 SVGAGI. V was shortened by 4 bases and J by 5 bases, with 12 bases between the two germline ends. DNA for the CDR3: TGTGCCAGCAGTTCCTTCTGGGAGGATCAGCCCCAGCATTTT. Amino acid sequence: CASSSFWEDQPQHF.

V gene TRBV19 combines with J gene TRBJ2-2, with TRBD1 as a possible D gene (5 bases). This CDR3 has 15 amino acids. Germline loops: CDR1 LNHDA, CDR2 SQIVND (reference sequence). Trimming cost V 4 bases and J 6 bases, with 15 bases left between them. The CDR3 DNA is TGTGCCAGTAGTAGACAGATTTTTTCCCCCGGGGAGCTGTTTTTT. Translation: CASSRQIFSPGELFF.

This chain connects TRBV29-1 to TRBJ2-5; a weak D match, TRBD2 (7 bases). The germline CDR1 and CDR2 sequences are SQVTM and ANQGSEA. Trimming pared 6 bases from V and 5 bases from J, leaving 22 bases between. The CDR3 has 15 amino acids. The CDR3 nucleotides read TGCAGCGTCGATGAAGGGGGGGCCGTTGTCGAGACCCAGTACTTC. Residues: CSVDEGGAVVETQYF.

This chain joins TRBV18 and TRBJ1-1, with D perhaps TRBD1 (6 bases). V shed 2 bases and J shed 1 base, with 8 bases lying between them. Germline CDR1 is KGHSH and CDR2 is LQKENI. This CDR3 is 14 amino acids long. In DNA, the CDR3 is TGTGCCAGCTCACCAGGGGGCGAGAACACTGAAGCTTTCTTT. It codes for CASSPGGENTEAFF.

This rearrangement joins TRBV7-2 to TRBJ1-6; D gene ambiguous. The germline V gene has CDR1 SGHTA and CDR2 FQGNSA. Trimming cost V 5 bases and J 8 bases, with 13 bases left between them. CDR3 size: 14 residues. In DNA form, the CDR3 reads TGTGCCAGCAGCCAAGAAAGGGATTATTCACCCCTCCACTTT. This encodes CASSQERDYSPLHF.